This record looks at one TCR beta chain sequence and its context. TCRdb keeps only in-frame clones here, not all; method: immunoSEQ multiplex PCR. The sample has some 100,000 clones, around 89% seen once. This record comes from a study of control samples from healthy donors and cancer patients. The V gene lost 5 bases and the J gene lost 7 bases, with 17 bases spanning the gap. The CDR3 contains 14 residues. From germline, CDR1 is MRHNA and CDR2 SNTAGT. The specimen sequenced was blood. The source of this sequence is a woman in her forties or fifties in good health. The V gene is TRBV6-4, the J gene TRBJ1-2, with D maybe TRBD1 (5 bases). The CDR3 coding sequence is TGTGCCAGCAGTAGCTCCGGGACGACCTCTGGCTACACCTTC. Protein product: CASSSSGTTSGYTF.